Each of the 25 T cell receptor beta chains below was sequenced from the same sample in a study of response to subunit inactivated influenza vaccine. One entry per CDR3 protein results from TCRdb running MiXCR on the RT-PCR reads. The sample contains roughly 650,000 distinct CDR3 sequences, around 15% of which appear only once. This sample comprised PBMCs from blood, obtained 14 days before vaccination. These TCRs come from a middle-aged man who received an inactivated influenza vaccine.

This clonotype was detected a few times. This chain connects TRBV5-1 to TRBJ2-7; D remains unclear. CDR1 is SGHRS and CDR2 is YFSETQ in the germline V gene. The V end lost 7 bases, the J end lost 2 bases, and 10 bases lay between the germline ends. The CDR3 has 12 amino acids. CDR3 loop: CASYGTTYEQYF. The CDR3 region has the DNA TGCGCCAGCTATGGTACCACCTACGAGCAGTACTTC.

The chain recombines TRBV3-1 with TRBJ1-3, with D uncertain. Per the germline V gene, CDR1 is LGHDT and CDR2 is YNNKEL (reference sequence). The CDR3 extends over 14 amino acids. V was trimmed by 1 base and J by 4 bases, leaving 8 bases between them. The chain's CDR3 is CASSQGIYGNTIYF. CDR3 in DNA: TGTGCCAGCAGCCAAGGAATCTACGGAAACACCATATATTTT.

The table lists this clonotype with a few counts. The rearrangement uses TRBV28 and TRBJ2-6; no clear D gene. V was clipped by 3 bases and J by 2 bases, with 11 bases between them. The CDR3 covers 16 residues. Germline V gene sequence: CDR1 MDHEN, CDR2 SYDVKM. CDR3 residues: CASSLDRVAGANVLTF. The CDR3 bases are TGTGCCAGCAGTTTGGATCGAGTGGCTGGGGCCAACGTCCTGACTTTC.

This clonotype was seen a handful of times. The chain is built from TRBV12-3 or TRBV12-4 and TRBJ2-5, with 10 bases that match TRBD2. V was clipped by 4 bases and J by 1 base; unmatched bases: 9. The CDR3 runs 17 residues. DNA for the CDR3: TGTGCCAGCAGTTCCTCGTTCGGGACTAGCGTCCAAGAGACCCAGTACTTC. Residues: CASSSSFGTSVQETQYF.

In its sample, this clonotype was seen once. The chain's CDR3 is CASSQEGSAKNIQYF. As DNA, the CDR3 is TGTGCCAGCAGCCAAGAGGGGAGTGCCAAAAACATTCAGTACTTC. The rearrangement links TRBV3-1 to TRBJ2-4, with D perhaps TRBD2 (5 bases). The CDR3 totals 15 residues. The germline V gene has CDR1 LGHDT and CDR2 YNNKEL (reference sequence). Trimming removed 0 bases at V and 1 base at J, with 7 bases between.

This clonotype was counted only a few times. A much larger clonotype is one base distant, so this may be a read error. The CDR3: CTSSFPREGPVTDTQYF. The CDR3 DNA is TGTACCAGCAGCTTCCCTCGGGAGGGCCCGGTGACAGATACGCAGTATTTT. V usage is TRBV7-8 and J usage is TRBJ2-3; the match to TRBD2 covers 8 bases. CDR1 and CDR2 (germline): SGHVS, FQNEAQ. The CDR3 loop spans 17 amino acids.

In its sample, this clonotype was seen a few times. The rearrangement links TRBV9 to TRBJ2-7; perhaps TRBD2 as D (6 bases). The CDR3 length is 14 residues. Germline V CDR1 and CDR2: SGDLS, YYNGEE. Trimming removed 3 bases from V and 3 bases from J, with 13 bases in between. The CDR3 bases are TGTGCCAGCAGCGCGGGACTCCAAGGCTACGAGCAGTACTTC. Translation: CASSAGLQGYEQYF.

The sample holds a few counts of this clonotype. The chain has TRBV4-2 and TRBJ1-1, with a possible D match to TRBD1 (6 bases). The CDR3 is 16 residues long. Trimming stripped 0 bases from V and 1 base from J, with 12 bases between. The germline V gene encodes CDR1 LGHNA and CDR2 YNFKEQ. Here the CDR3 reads CASSQEGGNRNTEAFF. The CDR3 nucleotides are TGTGCCAGCAGCCAAGAAGGGGGGAACAGGAACACTGAAGCTTTCTTT.

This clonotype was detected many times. The CDR3 protein is CASSPPGYEQGTEAFF. In nucleotides, the CDR3 is TGTGCCAGCTCACCACCGGGGTACGAACAGGGGACTGAAGCTTTCTTT. The V gene is TRBV18, the J gene TRBJ1-1; 7 nucleotides match TRBD1. From germline, CDR1 is KGHSH and CDR2 LQKENI. V was clipped by 0 bases and J by 5 bases; unmatched bases: 9. The CDR3 totals 16 residues. Full variable domain (outside the CDR3, taken from reference TRBV18 and TRBJ1-1): NAGVMQNPRHLVRRRGQEARLRCSPMKGHSHVYWYRQLPEEGLKFMVYLQKENIIDESGMPKERFSAEFPKEGPSILRIQQVVRGDSAAYFCASSPPGYEQGTEAFFGQGTRLTVV.

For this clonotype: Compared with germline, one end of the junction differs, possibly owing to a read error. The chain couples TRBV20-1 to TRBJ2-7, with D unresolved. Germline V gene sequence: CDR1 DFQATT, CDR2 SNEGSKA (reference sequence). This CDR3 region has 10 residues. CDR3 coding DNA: TGCGGTGCTACCTCCTACGAGCAGTACTTC. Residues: CGATSYEQYF.

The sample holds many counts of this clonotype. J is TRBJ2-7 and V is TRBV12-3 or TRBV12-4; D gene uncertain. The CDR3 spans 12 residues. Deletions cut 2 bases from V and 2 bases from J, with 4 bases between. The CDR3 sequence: CASSLNTYEQYF. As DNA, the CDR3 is TGTGCCAGCAGTTTAAACACCTACGAGCAGTACTTC.

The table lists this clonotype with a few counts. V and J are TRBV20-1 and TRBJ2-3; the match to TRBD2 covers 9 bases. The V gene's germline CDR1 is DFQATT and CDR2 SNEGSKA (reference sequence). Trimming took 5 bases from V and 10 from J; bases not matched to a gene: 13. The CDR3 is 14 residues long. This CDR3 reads CSAPPGSGRMAQYF. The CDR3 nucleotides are TGCAGTGCTCCCCCGGGTAGCGGGAGAATGGCGCAGTATTTT.

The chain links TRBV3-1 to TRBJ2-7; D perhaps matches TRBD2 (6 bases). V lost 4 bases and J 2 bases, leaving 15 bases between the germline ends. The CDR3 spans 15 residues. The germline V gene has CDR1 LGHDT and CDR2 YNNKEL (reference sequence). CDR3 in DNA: TGTGCCAGCAGCCGAGCACACGGGGGAACCTACGAGCAGTACTTC. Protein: CASSRAHGGTYEQYF.

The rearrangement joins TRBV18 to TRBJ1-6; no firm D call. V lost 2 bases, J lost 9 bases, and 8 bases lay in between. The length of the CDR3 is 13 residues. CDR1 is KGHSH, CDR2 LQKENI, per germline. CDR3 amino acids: CASSPGLRSPLHF. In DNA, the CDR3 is TGTGCCAGCTCACCAGGGTTGCGTTCACCCCTCCACTTT.

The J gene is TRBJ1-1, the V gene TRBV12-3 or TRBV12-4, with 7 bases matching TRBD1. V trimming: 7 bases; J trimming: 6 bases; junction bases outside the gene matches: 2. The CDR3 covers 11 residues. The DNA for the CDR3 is TGTGCCAGCATGACAGGGTCTGAAGCTTTCTTT. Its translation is CASMTGSEAFF.

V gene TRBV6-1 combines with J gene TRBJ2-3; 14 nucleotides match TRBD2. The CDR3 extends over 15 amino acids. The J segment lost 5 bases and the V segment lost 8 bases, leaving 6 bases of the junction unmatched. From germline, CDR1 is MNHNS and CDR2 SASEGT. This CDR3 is CASWGLAGVRDTQYF. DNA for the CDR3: TGTGCCAGCTGGGGACTAGCGGGGGTGAGAGATACGCAGTATTTT.

The CDR3 loop is CASSPRTDYNEQFF. CDR3 in DNA: TGTGCCAGCAGCCCAAGGACGGATTACAATGAGCAGTTCTTC. The chain couples TRBV12-3 or TRBV12-4 to TRBJ2-1; D ambiguous. The V end was cut by 6 bases, the J end by 4 bases, with 13 bases between. The CDR3 spans 14 residues.

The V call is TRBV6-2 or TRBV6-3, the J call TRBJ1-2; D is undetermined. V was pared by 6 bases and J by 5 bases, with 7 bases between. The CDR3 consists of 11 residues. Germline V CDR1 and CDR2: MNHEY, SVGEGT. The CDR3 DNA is TGTGCCAGCAGACCGACGTATGGCTACACCTTC. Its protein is CASRPTYGYTF.

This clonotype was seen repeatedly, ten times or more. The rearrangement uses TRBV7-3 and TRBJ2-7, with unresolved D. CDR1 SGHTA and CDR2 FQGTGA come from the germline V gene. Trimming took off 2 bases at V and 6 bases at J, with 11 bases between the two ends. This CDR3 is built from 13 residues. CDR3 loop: CASSLGPLGEQYF. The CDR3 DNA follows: TGTGCCAGCAGCTTAGGACCGTTGGGCGAGCAGTACTTC.

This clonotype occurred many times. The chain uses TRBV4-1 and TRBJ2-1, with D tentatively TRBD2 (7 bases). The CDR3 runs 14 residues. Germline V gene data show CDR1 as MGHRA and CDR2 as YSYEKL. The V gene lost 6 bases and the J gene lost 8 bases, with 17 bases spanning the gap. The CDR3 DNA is TGCGCCAGCAGGGACGAGAGGGGGAGGGATGAGCAGTTCTTC. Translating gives CASRDERGRDEQFF.

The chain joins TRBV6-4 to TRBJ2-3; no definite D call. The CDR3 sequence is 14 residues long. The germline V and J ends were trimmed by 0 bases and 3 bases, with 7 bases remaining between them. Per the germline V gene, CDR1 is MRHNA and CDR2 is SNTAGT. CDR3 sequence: CASSDSTETDTQYF. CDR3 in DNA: TGTGCCAGCAGTGACTCGACGGAGACAGATACGCAGTATTTT.

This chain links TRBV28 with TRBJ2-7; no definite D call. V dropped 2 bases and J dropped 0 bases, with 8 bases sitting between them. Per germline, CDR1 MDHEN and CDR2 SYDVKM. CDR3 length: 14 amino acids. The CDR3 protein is CASSLTEPSYEQYF. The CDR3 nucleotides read TGTGCCAGCAGTTTAACGGAGCCCTCCTACGAGCAGTACTTC.

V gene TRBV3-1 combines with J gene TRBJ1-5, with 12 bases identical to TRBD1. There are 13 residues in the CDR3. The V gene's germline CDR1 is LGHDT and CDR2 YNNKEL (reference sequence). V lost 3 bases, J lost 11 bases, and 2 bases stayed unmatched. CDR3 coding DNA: TGTGCCAGCAGCCAGGGACAGGGGGCCGCCCAGCATTTT. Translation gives CASSQGQGAAQHF.

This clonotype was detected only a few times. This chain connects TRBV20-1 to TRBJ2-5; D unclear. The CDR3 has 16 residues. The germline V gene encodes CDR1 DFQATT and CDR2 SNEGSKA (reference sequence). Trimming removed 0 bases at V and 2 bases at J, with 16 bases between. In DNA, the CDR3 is TGCAGTGCTAGAGATTCTCGGCTGACAACACAAGAGACCCAGTACTTC. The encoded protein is CSARDSRLTTQETQYF.

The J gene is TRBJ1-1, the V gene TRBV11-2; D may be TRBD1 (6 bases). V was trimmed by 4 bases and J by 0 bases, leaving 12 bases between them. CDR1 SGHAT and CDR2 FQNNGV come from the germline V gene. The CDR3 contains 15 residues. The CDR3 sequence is CASSYRTALNTEAFF. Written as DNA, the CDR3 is TGTGCCAGCAGCTATAGGACAGCTTTGAACACTGAAGCTTTCTTT.